This TCR beta chain was obtained from a study of T cell repertoires in cytomegalovirus infection. Study results and limitations: Clonotype analysis showed dominance of the ex vivo response by HLA-C-restricted CMV-specific TCR beta clonotypes.

J was trimmed by 1 base and V by 7 bases; bases with no gene match: 12. CDR1 and CDR2 from the germline V gene are MNHEY and SMNVEV (reference sequence). The CDR3 loop spans 16 amino acids. Points on this clonotype: Its antigen is as yet unknown.

TCRdb called the reads again in MiXCR, with one record for every CDR3 protein. The table records some 680,000 distinct CDR3 sequences, 35% of them present only once. This clonotype was sampled from a human donor in good health (CMV status not recorded). Some clones in this sample may be carry-over from other donors' samples. J is TRBJ1-1 and V is TRBV27; TRBD1 aligns across 7 bases. Sequences were obtained from PBMCs. Written as DNA, the CDR3 is TGTGCCAGCACCCCCGTGAAGGGGGCGACGAACACTGAAGCTTTCTTT. This codes for CASTPVKGATNTEAFF.